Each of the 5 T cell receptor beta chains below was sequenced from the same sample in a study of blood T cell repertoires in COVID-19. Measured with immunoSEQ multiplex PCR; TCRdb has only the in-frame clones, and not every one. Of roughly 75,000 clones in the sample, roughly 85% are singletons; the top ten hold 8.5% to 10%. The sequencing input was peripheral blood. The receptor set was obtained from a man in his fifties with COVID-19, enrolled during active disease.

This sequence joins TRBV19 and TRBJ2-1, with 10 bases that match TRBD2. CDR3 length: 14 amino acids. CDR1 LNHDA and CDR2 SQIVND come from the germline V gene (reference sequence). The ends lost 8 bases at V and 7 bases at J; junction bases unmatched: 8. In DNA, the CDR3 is TGTGCCAGTGGTTGGACTAGCGGCGGAAATGAGCAGTTCTTC. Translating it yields CASGWTSGGNEQFF.

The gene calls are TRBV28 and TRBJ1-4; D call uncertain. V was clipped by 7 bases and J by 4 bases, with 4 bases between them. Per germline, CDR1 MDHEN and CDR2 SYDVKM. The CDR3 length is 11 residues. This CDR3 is CASTSNEKLFF. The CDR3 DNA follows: TGTGCCAGCACGAGTAATGAAAAACTGTTTTTT. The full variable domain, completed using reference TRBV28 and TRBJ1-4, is DVKVTQSSRYLVKRTGEKVFLECVQDMDHENMFWYRQDPGLGLRLIYFSYDVKMKEKGDIPEGYSVSREKKERFSLILESASTNQTSMYLCASTSNEKLFFGSGTQLSVL.

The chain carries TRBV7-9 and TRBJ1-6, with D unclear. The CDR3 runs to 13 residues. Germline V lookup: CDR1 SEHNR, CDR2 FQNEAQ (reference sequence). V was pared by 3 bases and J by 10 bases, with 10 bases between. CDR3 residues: CASSFLGSSPLHF. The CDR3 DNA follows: TGTGCCAGCAGCTTCTTAGGGAGCTCACCCCTCCACTTT.

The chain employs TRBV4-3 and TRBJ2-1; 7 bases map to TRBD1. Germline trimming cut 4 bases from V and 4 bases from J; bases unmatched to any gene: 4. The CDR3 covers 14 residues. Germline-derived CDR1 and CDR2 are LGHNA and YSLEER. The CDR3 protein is CASSPRQGYNEQFF. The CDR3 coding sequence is TGCGCCAGCAGCCCCAGACAGGGTTACAATGAGCAGTTCTTC.

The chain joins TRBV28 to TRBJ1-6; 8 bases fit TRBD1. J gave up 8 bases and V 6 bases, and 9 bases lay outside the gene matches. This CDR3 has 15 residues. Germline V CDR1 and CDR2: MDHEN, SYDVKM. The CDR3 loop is CASRPEDRDDSPLHF. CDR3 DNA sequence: TGTGCCAGCAGGCCCGAGGACAGGGATGATTCACCCCTCCACTTT. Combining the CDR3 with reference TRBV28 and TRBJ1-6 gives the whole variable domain DVKVTQSSRYLVKRTGEKVFLECVQDMDHENMFWYRQDPGLGLRLIYFSYDVKMKEKGDIPEGYSVSREKKERFSLILESASTNQTSMYLCASRPEDRDDSPLHFGNGTRLTVT.